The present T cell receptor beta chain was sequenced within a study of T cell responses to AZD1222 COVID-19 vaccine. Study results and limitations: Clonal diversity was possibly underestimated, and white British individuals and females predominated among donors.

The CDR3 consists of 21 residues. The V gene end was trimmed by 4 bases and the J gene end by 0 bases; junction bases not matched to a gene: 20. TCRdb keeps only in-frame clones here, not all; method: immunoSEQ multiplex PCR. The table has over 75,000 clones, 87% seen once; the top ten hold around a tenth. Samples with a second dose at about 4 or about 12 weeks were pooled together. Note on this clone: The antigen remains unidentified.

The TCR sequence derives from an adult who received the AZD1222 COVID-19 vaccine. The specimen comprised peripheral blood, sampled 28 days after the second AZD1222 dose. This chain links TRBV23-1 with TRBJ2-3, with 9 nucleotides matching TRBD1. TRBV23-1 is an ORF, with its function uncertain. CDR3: CASSRESDRGAEEGSTDTQYF. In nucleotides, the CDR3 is TGCGCCAGCAGTCGGGAAAGTGACAGGGGGGCCGAGGAGGGAAGCACAGATACGCAGTATTTT.